The 17 T cell receptor beta chains given below trace back to one sample, sequenced in a study of early T cells in non-severe SARS-CoV-2 infection. TCRdb re-derived calls from the 5' RACE reads in MiXCR, one entry per CDR3 protein. Here the sample spans around 58,000 distinct CDR3 sequences, roughly 12% being singletons. What was sequenced was whole blood. Receptors were obtained from an adult who was a healthcare worker with PCR-confirmed SARS-CoV-2 infection or an uninfected control (not recorded which).

In this sample, this clonotype turned up many times. V is TRBV3-1 and J is TRBJ2-2; TRBD2 matches at 7 bases. Looked up from germline, CDR1 is LGHDT and CDR2 is YNNKEL (reference sequence). V dropped 1 base and J dropped 0; count of bases not matched to a gene: 5. The length of the CDR3 is 17 residues. In DNA, the CDR3 is TGTGCCAGCAGCCAAGTAAGTCTAGCGGCGAACACCGGGGAGCTGTTTTTT. Encoded protein: CASSQVSLAANTGELFF.

This clonotype was seen repeatedly, ten times or more. The chain joins TRBV5-5 to TRBJ1-5, with unresolved D. V was shortened by 4 bases and J by 0 bases, with 14 bases between the two germline ends. The germline gives CDR1 SGHKS, CDR2 YYEKEE (reference sequence). The CDR3 runs 16 residues. The CDR3 bases are TGTGCCAGCAGCGAGGAGAATAGGGATAGCAATCAGCCCCAGCATTTT. It yields the protein CASSEENRDSNQPQHF.

This clonotype has only a few counts. The V call is TRBV11-2, the J call TRBJ2-4; TRBD2 matches at 8 bases. This CDR3 is built from 14 residues. With 5 bases clipped from V and 4 bases from J, the junction kept 4 bases outside the gene matches. The germline CDR1 and CDR2 sequences are SGHAT and FQNNGV. The CDR3 loop is CASSPGGGKNIQYF. CDR3 DNA: TGTGCCAGCAGCCCGGGAGGGGGTAAAAACATTCAGTACTTC.

This clonotype appeared a few times. This chain uses TRBV27 with TRBJ2-1; TRBD2 aligns across 11 bases. J was trimmed by 9 bases and V by 2 bases; bases with no gene match: 6. Germline V CDR1 and CDR2: MNHEY, SMNVEV (reference sequence). The CDR3 spans 15 residues. CDR3 DNA sequence: TGTGCCAGCAGTTTAGATAGCGGGGGGGTAACTGAGCAGTTCTTC. Translated, it gives CASSLDSGGVTEQFF.

This clonotype was detected many times. J is TRBJ1-6 and V is TRBV28, with no clear D. The CDR3 length is 13 residues. Deletions cut 8 bases from V and 8 bases from J, with 13 bases between. Germline loops: CDR1 MDHEN, CDR2 SYDVKM. The CDR3 sequence: CASLPAFDSPLHF. Here the CDR3 DNA reads TGTGCCAGCCTTCCCGCCTTCGATTCACCCCTCCACTTT.

This chain uses TRBV6-2 or TRBV6-3 with TRBJ2-7, with D hard to call. CDR3 length equals 16 residues. V lost 6 bases and J 2 bases, leaving 20 bases between the germline ends. CDR1 and CDR2 (germline): MNHEY, SVGEGT. Here the CDR3 DNA reads TGTGCCAGCAGAACTCAGTACACCGGGCCCGCCTACGAGCAGTACTTC. Amino acids: CASRTQYTGPAYEQYF.

The genes are TRBV12-3 or TRBV12-4 and TRBJ2-6; D possibly matches TRBD1 or TRBD2 (5 bases each). Trimming left V 4 bases short and J 0 bases short, with 10 bases between. This CDR3 contains 16 residues. CDR3 region: CASSSGTLSGANVLTF. The CDR3 region has the DNA TGTGCCAGCAGTTCCGGGACCCTCTCTGGGGCCAACGTCCTGACTTTC.

The genes are TRBV7-9 and TRBJ2-5; perhaps TRBD2 as D (6 bases). With 0 bases removed from V and 2 bases from J, the gap between germline ends came to 10 bases. CDR3 size: 15 residues. Germline CDR1 reads SEHNR; CDR2 reads FQNEAQ (reference sequence). CDR3 sequence: CASSLALAQQETQYF. The CDR3 coding sequence is TGTGCCAGCAGCTTAGCCCTAGCGCAACAAGAGACCCAGTACTTC.

This clonotype was counted many times. The chain combines TRBV7-8 with TRBJ1-1, with D maybe TRBD1 (6 bases). Trimming stripped 5 bases from V and 5 bases from J, with 12 bases between. This CDR3 is 13 amino acids long. From germline, CDR1 is SGHVS and CDR2 FQNEAQ. Here the CDR3 reads CASSAQGGTEAFF. The CDR3 nucleotides are TGTGCCAGCAGCGCACAGGGTGGGACTGAAGCTTTCTTT.

This clonotype has ten or more counts. This chain connects TRBV20-1 to TRBJ2-5, with D hard to call. The germline CDR1 and CDR2 sequences are DFQATT and SNEGSKA (reference sequence). V was trimmed by 3 bases and J by 0 bases, leaving 14 bases between them. CDR3 size: 15 residues. CDR3 bases: TGCAGTGCTAGTCCCGTACTCCGAAACCAAGAGACCCAGTACTTC. Amino acids: CSASPVLRNQETQYF.

The table lists this clonotype with a few counts. The J gene is TRBJ2-1, the V gene TRBV4-3; D tentatively fits TRBD1 or TRBD2 (5 bases each). V lost 4 bases to trimming and J lost 0 bases, with 13 bases between them. This CDR3 is 16 amino acids long. Looked up from germline, CDR1 is LGHNA and CDR2 is YSLEER. CDR3 amino acids: CASSRDDWSSYNEQFF. The CDR3 coding sequence is TGCGCCAGCAGCCGGGACGACTGGAGCTCCTACAATGAGCAGTTCTTC.

This clonotype was recorded at least ten times. The chain is built from TRBV27 and TRBJ2-1; D call uncertain. Germline V gene data show CDR1 as MNHEY and CDR2 as SMNVEV (reference sequence). V lost 3 bases and J lost 0, with 9 bases in between. This CDR3 is built from 15 residues. CDR3 in amino acids: CASSLETVSYNEQFF. The CDR3, as DNA: TGTGCCAGCAGTTTGGAGACGGTCTCCTACAATGAGCAGTTCTTC.

The chain joins TRBV18 to TRBJ1-4, with TRBD1 matching over 9 bases. CDR1 is KGHSH, CDR2 LQKENI, per germline. The CDR3 loop spans 14 amino acids. The ends lost 3 bases at V and 7 bases at J; junction bases unmatched: 3. The CDR3 reads CASSPETGGEKLFF. The CDR3 coding sequence is TGTGCCAGCTCACCGGAGACAGGGGGTGAAAAACTGTTTTTT.

V gene TRBV9 combines with J gene TRBJ1-4; 8 bases line up with TRBD1. Trimming removed 4 bases from V and 4 bases from J; junction bases left unmatched: 3. This CDR3 contains 14 residues. CDR1 is SGDLS and CDR2 is YYNGEE in the germline V gene. CDR3 protein: CASSMGQVNEKLFF. The CDR3 nucleotides read TGTGCCAGCAGCATGGGACAGGTTAATGAAAAACTGTTTTTT. The full variable domain, rest sourced from reference TRBV9 and TRBJ1-4, is DSGVTQTPKHLITATGQRVTLRCSPRSGDLSVYWYQQSLDQGLQFLIQYYNGEERAKGNILERFSAQQFPDLHSELNLSSLELGDSALYFCASSMGQVNEKLFFGSGTQLSVL.

This clonotype was counted many times. The J gene is TRBJ2-3, the V gene TRBV29-1; D assignment may be TRBD1 or TRBD2 (5 bases each). Trimming stripped 6 bases from V and 1 base from J, with 17 bases between. Germline assignment: CDR1 SQVTM and CDR2 ANQGSEA. The CDR3 length is 15 residues. The CDR3 DNA reads TGCAGCGTCCCTGGGGCCAGCGGAGGCACAGATACGCAGTATTTT. Its translation is CSVPGASGGTDTQYF.

This clonotype was counted ten times or more. V gene TRBV18 combines with J gene TRBJ2-5; tentative D call: TRBD1 (5 bases). The germline V and J ends were trimmed by 2 bases and 5 bases, with 15 bases remaining between them. There are 15 residues in the CDR3. The germline gives CDR1 KGHSH, CDR2 LQKENI. The CDR3 protein is CASSPSVKGLETQYF. As DNA, the CDR3 is TGTGCCAGCTCACCATCGGTGAAGGGGCTGGAGACCCAGTACTTC.

The sample holds many counts of this clonotype. This chain connects TRBV20-1 to TRBJ2-3; the D is unclear. With 0 bases removed from V and 0 bases from J, the gap between germline ends came to 7 bases. From germline, CDR1 is DFQATT and CDR2 SNEGSKA (reference sequence). This CDR3 has 14 residues. The CDR3 bases are TGCAGTGCTAGAGATGGGGTCAGCACAGATACGCAGTATTTT. Residues: CSARDGVSTDTQYF.